Listed below are T cell receptor beta chains from one sample, sequenced in a study of blood T cell repertoires in COVID-19. TCRdb's table, derived via immunoSEQ multiplex PCR, lists solely in-frame clones and lacks some. The table shows approximately 70,000 clones, with more than 65% occurring only once. The sample taken for sequencing was peripheral blood. These receptors came from an elderly woman with active or convalescent COVID-19. The CDR3 runs from the conserved cysteine through the conserved F or W.

v_call cdr3_aa
TRBV20-1 CSASFVEAYGFQETQYF
TRBV9 CASSVLTHNSPLHF
TRBV24-1 CATSTPGHPTGELFF
TRBV27 CASSQTGGFNNSPLHF
TRBV4-2 CASSRGTGTSATDTQYF
TRBV5-6 CASSLTGGNQPQHF
TRBV7-2 CASSLLGLAADTQYF
TRBV20-1 CSASYGGGGDQPQHF
TRBV6-5 CASSYVTANNSPLHF
TRBV11-3 CASSPGWGQDTQYF
TRBV12-5 CASGLVLGPPGQPTYEQYF
TRBV7-3 CASSLRAAGLGEKLFF
TRBV7-2 CASSFRGGAPDTQYF
TRBV6-5 CASSLSSSSTDTQYF
TRBV29-1 CSAGESGTGVGEQFF
TRBV5-8 CASSLILAGEQFF
TRBV29-1 CSVVALTSGNEQFF
TRBV6-5 CASGSRAEKLFF
TRBV9 CASSGHLNYGYTF
TRBV28 CASSWEWARTSGRPFTTYEQYF
TRBV21-1 CASSKVSDRYVYEQYF
TRBV7-9 CASSLWVPDGGREQFF
TRBV6-5 CASRGQGSYEQYF
TRBV7-8 CASCKAEFVDTEAFF
TRBV28 CASSRIRVSNEKLFF